One and the same sample provided the 15 T cell receptor beta chains below, sequenced in a study of blood T cell repertoires in COVID-19. The method was immunoSEQ multiplex PCR; TCRdb's version includes in-frame clones alone and lacks a portion of them. The sample has fewer than 400,000 clones, around four fifths seen once. The material sequenced was peripheral blood. Source of these receptors: a man aged 30-40 years with active or convalescent COVID-19.

This chain connects TRBV19 to TRBJ1-5, with 9 bases aligning to TRBD1. The CDR3 consists of 16 residues. Germline V gene sequence: CDR1 LNHDA, CDR2 SQIVND (reference sequence). The V segment lost 2 bases and the J segment 3 bases; nucleotides outside the gene matches: 5. The chain's CDR3 is CASSIRNRGHNQPQHF. Written as DNA, the CDR3 is TGTGCCAGTAGTATAAGGAACAGGGGGCACAATCAGCCCCAGCATTTT.

The chain joins TRBV21-1 to TRBJ2-2; no check of the table's D call, TRBD1, against the DNA was made. TRBV21-1 is given as a pseudogene. The CDR3 is 15 amino acids. The CDR3 DNA reads TGTGCCAGCAGCAACCAGGGGGCGGACACCGGGGAGCTGTTTTTT. It is translated as CASSNQGADTGELFF.

The gene calls are TRBV11-2 and TRBJ1-3, with 10 nucleotides matching TRBD1. CDR1 and CDR2 from the germline V gene are SGHAT and FQNNGV. V was clipped by 3 bases and J by 2 bases; unmatched bases: 7. The CDR3 runs to 17 residues. CDR3 sequence reads: CASSFASGTGAGNTIYF. The CDR3 DNA sequence: TGTGCCAGCAGCTTTGCCTCCGGGACAGGGGCTGGAAACACCATATATTTT.

This chain uses TRBV11-3 with TRBJ2-3, with 8 bases aligning to TRBD2. Germline V lookup: CDR1 SGHNT, CDR2 YENEEA. The CDR3 has 15 amino acids. J lost 3 bases, V lost 3 bases, and 5 bases had no gene match. The CDR3 protein is CASSFREGLTDTQYF. DNA for the CDR3: TGTGCCAGCAGCTTCCGGGAGGGCCTTACAGATACGCAGTATTTT.

Ten or more counts support this clone. V and J are TRBV7-9 and TRBJ2-5; 11 positions match TRBD2. Germline V gene sequence: CDR1 SEHNR, CDR2 FQNEAQ (reference sequence). With 3 bases clipped from V and 7 bases from J, the junction kept 7 bases outside the gene matches. The CDR3 is 15 residues long. This CDR3 reads CASSLELAGAGTQYF. In DNA, the CDR3 is TGTGCCAGCAGCTTGGAACTAGCGGGAGCAGGGACCCAGTACTTC.

V is TRBV19 and J is TRBJ2-4; D is possibly TRBD2 (6 bases). With 7 bases removed from V and 2 bases from J, the gap between germline ends came to 15 bases. CDR1 is LNHDA, CDR2 SQIVND, per germline (reference sequence). The CDR3 contains 15 residues. Written as DNA, the CDR3 is TGTGCCAGTACTTCTCGGGACTGGACCAAAAACATTCAGTACTTC. This sequence encodes CASTSRDWTKNIQYF. Using reference TRBV19 and TRBJ2-4 for the parts outside the CDR3, the full variable domain is DGGITQSPKYLFRKEGQNVTLSCEQNLNHDAMYWYRQDPGQGLRLIYYSQIVNDFQKGDIAEGYSVSREKKESFPLTVTSAQKNPTAFYLCASTSRDWTKNIQYFGAGTRLSVL.

CDR3 in DNA: TGTGCCAGCAGTTCATACCTCCGGGACAGATCAGCCAAAAACATTCAGTACTTC. It yields the protein CASSSYLRDRSAKNIQYF. The chain carries TRBV27 and TRBJ2-4; 7 bases fit TRBD1. CDR1 MNHEY and CDR2 SMNVEV come from the germline V gene (reference sequence). Trimming at V came to 4 bases and at J to 0 bases, leaving 12 bases not matched to a gene. This CDR3 region has 18 residues.

This chain uses TRBV6-2 or TRBV6-3 with TRBJ1-2; TRBD1 might be the D (5 bases). V lost 0 bases and J 3 bases, leaving 14 bases between the germline ends. This CDR3 has 16 residues. Germline assignment: CDR1 MNHEY and CDR2 SVGEGT. This CDR3 reads CASSYSTGTGDYGYTF. The CDR3 DNA sequence: TGTGCCAGCAGTTACTCGACGGGGACGGGGGACTATGGCTACACCTTC.

This clone was seen a single time. This chain joins TRBV11-2 and TRBJ2-1, with TRBD2 matching 14 bases. The CDR3 is 18 amino acids. The junction had 15 bases not matched to a gene; V was cut back by 4 bases and J by 10 bases. CDR1 and CDR2 (germline): SGHAT, FQNNGV. The CDR3, as DNA: TGTGCCAGCAGCTCAATAGCTAGGAGGGGACTAGCGGGAGACGAGCAGTTCTTC. Translated: CASSSIARRGLAGDEQFF.

The gene calls are TRBV15 and TRBJ2-5; D perhaps matches TRBD1 (6 bases). CDR3 length: 14 amino acids. In germline, CDR1 is LNHNV, CDR2 YYDKDF (reference sequence). The V gene lost 5 bases and the J gene lost 5 bases, with 15 bases spanning the gap. The CDR3 DNA reads TGTGCCACCAGCCCGCGGACAGCTTGGGAGACCCAGTACTTC. It is translated as CATSPRTAWETQYF.

The V and J genes are TRBV30 and TRBJ2-6, with D uncertain. This CDR3 contains 15 residues. V dropped 4 bases and J dropped 3 bases, with 13 bases sitting between them. Germline V CDR1 and CDR2: GTSNPN, SVGIG (reference sequence). In nucleotides, the CDR3 is TGTGCCTGGACCCCGCCGGTGATTGGGGCCAACGTCCTGACTTTC. It codes for CAWTPPVIGANVLTF. The full variable domain, in which reference TRBV30 and TRBJ2-6 provide the parts outside the CDR3, is SQTIHQWPATLVQPVGSPLSLECTVEGTSNPNLYWYRQAAGRGLQLLFYSVGIGQISSEVPQNLSASRPQDRQFILSSKKLLLSDSGFYLCAWTPPVIGANVLTFGAGSRLTVL.

This clone appeared once. The chain is built from TRBV9 and TRBJ2-1; 9 bases match TRBD2. The CDR3 runs 17 residues. J gave up 5 bases and V 4 bases, and 13 bases lay outside the gene matches. The germline V gene has CDR1 SGDLS and CDR2 YYNGEE. This chain's CDR3 is CASSLKTGTSLDNEQFF. The CDR3 DNA follows: TGTGCCAGCAGCCTAAAGACCGGGACTAGCCTAGACAATGAGCAGTTCTTC.

The chain is built from TRBV5-1 and TRBJ2-1, with D possibly matching TRBD1 (6 bases). Germline assignment: CDR1 SGHRS and CDR2 YFSETQ. V was shortened by 4 bases and J by 10 bases, with 21 bases between the two germline ends. The CDR3 covers 15 residues. This CDR3 reads CASSTTNRVVREQFF. The CDR3 coding sequence is TGCGCCAGCAGCACAACTAACAGGGTCGTCAGGGAGCAGTTCTTC.

The chain is built from TRBV28 and TRBJ1-1; the D gene is possibly TRBD1 (5 bases). The germline V gene encodes CDR1 MDHEN and CDR2 SYDVKM. V gave up 9 bases and J gave up 6 bases, with 26 bases separating them. CDR3 size: 16 residues. DNA of the CDR3: TGTGCCAGTCCCCCTTTAGACAGTTTCCGGGTGCCTGAAGCTTTCTTT. Encoded protein: CASPPLDSFRVPEAFF.

This chain uses TRBV21-1 with TRBJ2-5; the D call in the table, TRBD2, was not verified against the DNA. TRBV21-1 is tagged as a pseudogene. The CDR3 consists of 16 residues. This CDR3 reads CASSNYSRERQETQYF. The CDR3 bases are TGTGCCAGCAGCAACTACTCCCGGGAGCGGCAAGAGACCCAGTACTTC.